The present T cell receptor (beta chain) was sequenced within a study of blood T cells in healthy people across ages. CDR3 length: 16 residues. Germline CDR1 reads DFQATT; CDR2 reads SNEGSKA (reference sequence). Trimming shortened V by 0 bases and J by 0 bases, and 12 bases separated the two germline ends. A J-beta primer mix and a sample-barcoded 5' primer were used in a second PCR of roughly 7 to 12 cycles. The template-switch adaptor was a 5' adaptor with 12 random nucleotides. It tagged each cDNA molecule. From the 5' RACE reads, TCRdb called clonotypes with MiXCR, one entry per CDR3 protein. The sample lists over 1,500,000 distinct CDR3 sequences, around 50% occurring once. A word on this clonotype: What it binds is not known.

Regarding the study as a whole: No one knew whether donors had CMV, which possibly confounded expanded clonotype changes.

The TCR sequence derives from a woman aged 40 to 55 in good health. The sequencing sample was made of blood. The chain carries TRBV20-1 and TRBJ1-5, with no clear D. CDR3 residues: CSARDLTEYSNQPQHF. Written as DNA, the CDR3 is TGCAGTGCTAGAGATCTAACGGAGTATAGCAATCAGCCCCAGCATTTT.